The 18 T cell receptor beta chains below come from one sample, sequenced in a study of T cells in Graves' hyperthyroidism and ophthalmopathy (dated by TCRdb to about 2019). Library generation was performed with multiplex PCR. The instrument given in TCRdb is Illumina HiSeq 2000. Amplification of TCR beta CDR3 regions was carried out from RNA transcripts. The first round of RT-PCR for the TCR CDR3 was performed with the HTBI primer set and the Qiagen OneStep RT-PCR kit. TCRdb cleaned the public reads at Q25 with fastp, built clones with MiXCR and kept in-frame beta chains. Each entry is one CDR3 protein sequence, shown with its most common DNA and genes. The sample includes 660,000 or so distinct CDR3 sequences, with around 21% observed a single time. 30% to 40% of the sample goes to the ten largest clones. Input material: blood. These TCRs come from a man younger than 45 with Graves' ophthalmopathy.

This clonotype was counted a few times. The genes are TRBV27 and TRBJ2-3; 15 bases are shared with TRBD2. The junction had 8 bases not matched to a gene; V was cut back by 5 bases and J by 8 bases. The CDR3 consists of 16 residues. Germline lookup yields CDR1 MNHEY and CDR2 SMNVEV (reference sequence). The CDR3 DNA reads TGTGCCAGCAGTCGGGGGACTAGCGGGAGGTCCCCTACGCAGTATTTT. Translated: CASSRGTSGRSPTQYF.

This clonotype was counted only a few times. The chain has TRBV5-5 and TRBJ2-4; D could derive from TRBD1 or TRBD2 (6 bases each). The V gene lost 1 base and the J gene lost 3 bases, with 14 bases spanning the gap. The CDR3 is 16 residues long. Germline-derived CDR1 and CDR2 are SGHKS and YYEKEE (reference sequence). The CDR3 sequence is CASSLLGGAVKNIQYF. In DNA, the CDR3 is TGTGCCAGCAGCTTGCTGGGGGGCGCCGTCAAAAACATTCAGTACTTC.

This clonotype has a count of ten or more. This rearrangement joins TRBV6-1 to TRBJ1-2; a weak D match, TRBD1 (6 bases). Germline-derived CDR1 and CDR2 are MNHNS and SASEGT. The V end was cut by 5 bases, the J end by 1 base, with 14 bases between. This CDR3 contains 15 residues. CDR3 sequence (DNA): TGTGCCAGCAGTTCCTCGGACAGCCTTAACTATGGCTACACCTTC. It yields the protein CASSSSDSLNYGYTF.

This clonotype turned up a few times. This chain connects TRBV12-3 or TRBV12-4 to TRBJ2-3; perhaps TRBD2 as D (6 bases). The CDR3 is made up of 18 amino acids. V was cut by 2 bases and J by 7 bases, with 25 bases left in between. The CDR3 DNA is TGTGCCAGCAGTTTAAGTTGGGGGGTTAACAGTGCCAAGAATACGCAGTATTTT. It yields the protein CASSLSWGVNSAKNTQYF.

This clonotype was seen more than once but under ten times. The V and J genes are TRBV28 and TRBJ2-7; D perhaps matches TRBD2 (6 bases). The germline V and J ends were trimmed by 2 bases and 2 bases, with 22 bases remaining between them. Per germline, CDR1 MDHEN and CDR2 SYDVKM. CDR3 length: 18 amino acids. The CDR3 DNA reads TGTGCCAGCAGTTTAGTACCCTTTGGTATTAGCGGCACCTACGAGCAGTACTTC. As protein: CASSLVPFGISGTYEQYF.

This clonotype was picked up a small number of times. V gene TRBV24-1 combines with J gene TRBJ2-1; tentatively, D is TRBD1 (5 bases). The V end was cut by 3 bases, the J end by 4 bases, with 15 bases between. CDR3 length: 16 residues. Germline V gene data show CDR1 as KGHDR and CDR2 as SFDVKD. For the CDR3, the DNA is TGTGCCACCAGTGATCGTCAGGGTATTGGATACAATGAGCAGTTCTTC. Translated: CATSDRQGIGYNEQFF.

The sample holds many counts of this clonotype. The chain uses TRBV6-2 or TRBV6-3 and TRBJ2-1; D unclear. CDR3 size: 13 residues. V was trimmed by 6 bases and J by 3 bases, leaving 9 bases between them. Germline-derived CDR1 and CDR2 are MNHEY and SVGEGT. The CDR3 protein is CASRRRNYNEQFF. In DNA form, the CDR3 reads TGTGCCAGCAGGCGGCGGAACTACAATGAGCAGTTCTTC.

The V and J genes are TRBV4-3 and TRBJ2-2, with no clear D. V lost 0 bases and J 7 bases, leaving 12 bases between the germline ends. The length of the CDR3 is 15 residues. Per germline, CDR1 LGHNA and CDR2 YSLEER. The CDR3 loop is CASSQDRTAHGELFF. The CDR3 bases are TGCGCCAGCAGCCAAGACAGGACCGCCCACGGGGAGCTGTTTTTT.

This chain connects TRBV5-1 to TRBJ2-5, with 10 positions matching TRBD1. The CDR3 spans 14 residues. V lost 4 bases and J lost 5; bases outside the gene matches: 5. The germline gives CDR1 SGHRS, CDR2 YFSETQ. The CDR3 DNA follows: TGCGCCAGCAGCGCAACGACAGGGGGCGAGACCCAGTACTTC. Its translation is CASSATTGGETQYF.

The sample holds many counts of this clonotype. The J gene is TRBJ2-5, the V gene TRBV11-3, with 14 nucleotides matching TRBD2. The V gene end was trimmed by 6 bases and the J gene end by 5 bases; junction bases not matched to a gene: 17. The CDR3 spans 19 residues. Germline CDR1 is SGHNT and CDR2 is YENEEA. CDR3 amino acids: CASSLVAGLAGVGLETQYF. CDR3 in DNA: TGTGCCAGCAGTTTGGTGGCGGGACTAGCGGGAGTAGGTCTGGAGACCCAGTACTTC. Full variable domain (rest looked up from reference TRBV11-3 and TRBJ2-5): EAGVVQSPRYKIIEKKQPVAFWCNPISGHNTLYWYLQNLGQGPELLIRYENEEAVDDSQLPKDRFSAERLKGVDSTLKIQPAELGDSAVYLCASSLVAGLAGVGLETQYFGPGTRLLVL.

The V call is TRBV6-6, the J call TRBJ2-1, with 9 positions matching TRBD1. From germline, CDR1 is MNHNY and CDR2 SVGAGI (reference sequence). The V gene end was trimmed by 2 bases and the J gene end by 8 bases; junction bases not matched to a gene: 7. The CDR3 has 15 amino acids. The chain's CDR3 is CASSYNRDRGDEQFF. CDR3 DNA: TGTGCCAGCAGTTACAATCGTGACAGGGGGGATGAGCAGTTCTTC.

Many counts were recorded for this clonotype. The CDR3 DNA reads as TGTGCCAGCAGTCTGCCCGGGACTAGGAACAATGAGCAGTTCTTC. Translating gives CASSLPGTRNNEQFF. This chain joins TRBV28 and TRBJ2-1, with 8 bases that match TRBD2. The CDR3 consists of 15 residues. Germline CDR1 reads MDHEN; CDR2 reads SYDVKM. J gave up 5 bases and V 5 bases, and 8 bases lay outside the gene matches.

The V gene is TRBV20-1, the J gene TRBJ2-5; D gene unclear. V gave up 0 bases and J gave up 2 bases, with 10 bases separating them. Germline V gene sequence: CDR1 DFQATT, CDR2 SNEGSKA (reference sequence). The CDR3 runs to 14 residues. The DNA for the CDR3 is TGCAGTGCTAGAGATCGAATACATCAAGAGACCCAGTACTTC. It codes for CSARDRIHQETQYF.

This chain links TRBV28 with TRBJ2-5; D is unresolved. Per germline, CDR1 MDHEN and CDR2 SYDVKM. The CDR3 has 16 amino acids. The V and J ends lost 2 bases and 0 bases respectively, with 13 bases between them. DNA for the CDR3: TGTGCCAGCAGTTTACCCGGAAGAGGTTACCAAGAGACCCAGTACTTC. Its protein product is CASSLPGRGYQETQYF.

The chain uses TRBV19 and TRBJ1-1; 7 bases agree with TRBD1. Germline V gene data show CDR1 as LNHDA and CDR2 as SQIVND (reference sequence). Trimming took 7 bases from V and 8 from J; bases not matched to a gene: 7. The CDR3 runs to 12 residues. The CDR3 region has the DNA TGTGCCAGTACCAAGGGGGCGTCGGAAGCTTTCTTT. It specifies CASTKGASEAFF.

The chain has TRBV6-6 and TRBJ1-1, with 7 bases matching TRBD1. After removal of 2 bases from V and 8 bases from J, the junction contained 2 bases not matched to a gene. CDR3 length equals 12 residues. Germline assignment: CDR1 MNHNY and CDR2 SVGAGI (reference sequence). The CDR3 nucleotides are TGTGCCAGCAGTTACCCAGGGGGAGAAGCTTTCTTT. Protein sequence: CASSYPGGEAFF.

The rearrangement links TRBV27 to TRBJ2-7; 13 bases are shared with TRBD2. There are 15 residues in the CDR3. Per the germline V gene, CDR1 is MNHEY and CDR2 is SMNVEV (reference sequence). The junction had 8 bases not matched to a gene; V was cut back by 5 bases and J by 7 bases. The CDR3 reads CASSGTSGNLGEQYF. The CDR3 nucleotides are TGTGCCAGCAGTGGGACTAGCGGGAATCTGGGAGAGCAGTACTTC.

This clonotype was counted only a few times. This rearrangement joins TRBV7-9 to TRBJ2-1; 7 bases are a match to TRBD1. Germline lookup yields CDR1 SEHNR and CDR2 FQNEAQ (reference sequence). Germline trimming cut 4 bases from V and 8 bases from J; bases unmatched to any gene: 17. The CDR3 contains 17 residues. CDR3 sequence reads: CASSSYITGAFTHEQFF. Written as DNA, the CDR3 is TGTGCCAGCAGCTCCTATATTACAGGGGCCTTTACACATGAGCAGTTCTTC. Complete variable domain (other parts from reference TRBV7-9 and TRBJ2-1): DTGVSQNPRHKITKRGQNVTFRCDPISEHNRLYWYRQTLGQGPEFLTYFQNEAQLEKSRLLSDRFSAERPKGSFSTLEIQRTEQGDSAMYLCASSSYITGAFTHEQFFGPGTRLTVL.